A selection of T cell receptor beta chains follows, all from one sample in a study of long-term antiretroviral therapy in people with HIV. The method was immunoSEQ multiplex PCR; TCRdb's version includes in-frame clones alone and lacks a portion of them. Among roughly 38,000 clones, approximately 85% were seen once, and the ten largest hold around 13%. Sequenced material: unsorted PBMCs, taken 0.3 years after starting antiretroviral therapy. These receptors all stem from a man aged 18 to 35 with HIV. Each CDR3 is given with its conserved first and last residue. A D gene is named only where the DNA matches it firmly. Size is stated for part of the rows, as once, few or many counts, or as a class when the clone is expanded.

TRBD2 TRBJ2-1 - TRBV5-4 TGTGCCAGCAGAAAGGAGGGACTAGCGGGACGAGAGCAGTTCTTC CASRKEGLAGREQFF
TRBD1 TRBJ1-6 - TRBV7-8 TGTGCCAGCAGCCTGGGGAGGGGGACAGCATATAATTCACCCCTCCACTTT CASSLGRGTAYNSPLHF
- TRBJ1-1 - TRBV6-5 TGTGCCAGCAGTTACGTCTCTCCCAGTCAAGATGCTTTCTTT CASSYVSPSQDAFF
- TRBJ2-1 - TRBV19 TGTGCCAGTAGTATAGCCCTAGCATCCTACAATGAGCAGTTCTTC CASSIALASYNEQFF
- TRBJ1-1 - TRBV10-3 TGTGCCATCAGTGAGTCAGTGAGAGGGTCCCCTGAAGCTTTCTTT CAISESVRGSPEAFF
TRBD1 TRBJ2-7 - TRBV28 TGTGCCAGCAGTTTAACAGGGGGGTATATCTACGAGCAGTACTTC CASSLTGGYIYEQYF
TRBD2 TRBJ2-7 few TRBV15 TGTGCCACCAGCAGAGATCTAGGACTAGCGGGGGATATCTACGAGCAGTACTTC CATSRDLGLAGDIYEQYF
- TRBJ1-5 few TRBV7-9 TGTGCCAGCAGCACTAAGACAAGCAATCAGCCCCAGCATTTT CASSTKTSNQPQHF
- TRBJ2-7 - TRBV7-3 TGTGCCAGCAGCCAGGCTGGTGGGGGCTCCTACGAGCAGTACTTC CASSQAGGGSYEQYF
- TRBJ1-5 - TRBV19 TGTGCCAGTAGTTACATAAATAGCAATCAGCCCCAGCATTTT CASSYINSNQPQHF
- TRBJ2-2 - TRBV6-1 TGTGCCAGCAGTGATTGGGCGAACGCGAACACCGGGGAGCTGTTTTTT CASSDWANANTGELFF
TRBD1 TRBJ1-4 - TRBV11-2 TGTGCCAGCAGCTTAGTCTGGGGACAGGGAAGTGAAAAACTGTTTTTT CASSLVWGQGSEKLFF
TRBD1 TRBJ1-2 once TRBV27 TGTGCCAGCCGGGACAGGGGCTACTATGGCTACACCTTC CASRDRGYYGYTF
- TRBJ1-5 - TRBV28 TGTGCCAGCAGTCGGGAGGGGACGGGACTGAGCAATCAGCCCCAGCATTTT CASSREGTGLSNQPQHF
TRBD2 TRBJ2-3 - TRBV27 TGTGCCAGCAGTTCTCCGGGACTACCAACAGATACGCAGTATTTT CASSSPGLPTDTQYF
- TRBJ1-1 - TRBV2 TGTGCCAGCACCCAGGGGCGGGTCACTGAAGCTTTCTTT CASTQGRVTEAFF
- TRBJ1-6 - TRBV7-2 TGTGCCAGCAGCTACAAGTCAGGGGATGCTTCACCCCTCCACTTT CASSYKSGDASPLHF
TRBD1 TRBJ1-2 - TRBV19 TGTGCCAGTAGTACCTGGACAGGGTCTGACTATGGCTACACCTTC CASSTWTGSDYGYTF
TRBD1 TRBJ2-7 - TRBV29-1 TGCAGCGTCCGCCCCCACCGGGACAGGGTCTACGAGCAGTACTTC CSVRPHRDRVYEQYF
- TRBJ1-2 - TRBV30 TGTGCCTGGAGTCCGGGACCCACGGTCCACACCTTC CAWSPGPTVHTF
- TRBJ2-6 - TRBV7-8 TGTGCCAGCAGCTTAGTAGTCGGTCGGCCACCCTCTGGGGCCAACGTCCTGACTTTC CASSLVVGRPPSGANVLTF
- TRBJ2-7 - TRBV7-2 TGTGCCAGCAGCCCCCGGAGAAGCCGCTCCTACGAGCAGTACTTC CASSPRRSRSYEQYF
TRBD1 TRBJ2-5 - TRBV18 TGTGCCAGCTCAGGACAGGGCCTCAACCAAGAGACCCAGTACTTC CASSGQGLNQETQYF
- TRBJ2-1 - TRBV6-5 TGTGCCAGCAGTTCGGGGAGTACTAGCCCGCTGCCGTTCTTC CASSSGSTSPLPFF
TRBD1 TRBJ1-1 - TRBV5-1 TGCGCCAGCAGCTTGGGGGGACAGTTTGAAGCTTTCTTT CASSLGGQFEAFF
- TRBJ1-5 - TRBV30 TGTGCCTGGAGTGTACCAGGGAATCAGCCCCAGCATTTT CAWSVPGNQPQHF
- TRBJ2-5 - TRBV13 TGTGCCACACGAGAGGTAAATGGAGAGACCCAGTACTTC CATREVNGETQYF
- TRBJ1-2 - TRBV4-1 TGCGCCAGCAGCCACCACCTACCGGGCCAGGGTGCTAACTATGGCTACACCTTC CASSHHLPGQGANYGYTF
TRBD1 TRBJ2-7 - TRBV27 TGTGCCAGCAGTGGACAGGGTCTGACCTACGAGCAGTACTTC CASSGQGLTYEQYF
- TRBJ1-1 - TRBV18 TGTGCCAGCTCACCCCCGCCATCGGACACTGAAGCTTTCTTT CASSPPPSDTEAFF
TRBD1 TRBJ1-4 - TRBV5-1 TGCGCCAGCAGCTTGGGGGGACAGGGGACAACTAATGAAAAACTGTTTTTT CASSLGGQGTTNEKLFF
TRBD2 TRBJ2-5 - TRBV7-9 TGTGCCAGCAGCTTGACTGCTAACGCGGGAGTGGAGACCCAGTACTTC CASSLTANAGVETQYF
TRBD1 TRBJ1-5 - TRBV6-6 TGTGCCAGCAGTTACACAGGACAGGGTGGCAATCAGCCCCAGCATTTT CASSYTGQGGNQPQHF
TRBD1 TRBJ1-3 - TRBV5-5 TGTGCCAGCAGCTTCTACAGGGGGCTTGGAAACACCATATATTTT CASSFYRGLGNTIYF
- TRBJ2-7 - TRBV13 TGTGCCAGCAGCCTTAGCTCCTACGAGCAGTACTTC CASSLSSYEQYF
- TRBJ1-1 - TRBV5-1 TGCGCCAGCAGCTTCCAGGGGAATACTGAAGCTTTCTTT CASSFQGNTEAFF
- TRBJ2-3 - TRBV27 TGTGCCAGCAGTTTATGGGGGGGCAGTAGGGCAGATACGCAGTATTTT CASSLWGGSRADTQYF
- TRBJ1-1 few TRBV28 TGTGCCAGCAGTCCCCAGGGAGGGAACACTGAAGCTTTCTTT CASSPQGGNTEAFF
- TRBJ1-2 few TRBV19 TGTGCCAGTACTCGGCAGGGAGGAGGCTACACCTTC CASTRQGGGYTF
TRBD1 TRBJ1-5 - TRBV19 TGTGCCAGTAGTAAGGGACAGGCTGGAGAAAGCAATCAGCCCCAGCATTTT CASSKGQAGESNQPQHF
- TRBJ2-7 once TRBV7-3 TGTGCCAGCAGCTCCACGGGCAGGGACTACGAGCAGTACTTC CASSSTGRDYEQYF
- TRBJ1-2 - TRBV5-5 TGTGCCAGCAGCTTGCAGCCGGATGGCTACACCTTC CASSLQPDGYTF
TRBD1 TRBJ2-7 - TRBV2 TGTGCCAGCAGTGAAATGGCGGACAGGGGTTACGAGCAGTACTTC CASSEMADRGYEQYF
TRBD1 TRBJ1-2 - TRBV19 TGTGCCAGTAGTATAGTATCGACAGGGCTCGGCTACACCTTC CASSIVSTGLGYTF
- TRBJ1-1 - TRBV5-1 TGCGCCAGCAGCTTGGGGCCCGGTGAAGCTTTCTTT CASSLGPGEAFF
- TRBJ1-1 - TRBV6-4 TGTGCCAGCAGTGAAACTAGCGAGGGCATAACTGAAGCTTTCTTT CASSETSEGITEAFF
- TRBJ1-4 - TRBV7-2 TGTGCCAGCAGCTTGTACCGGAGTGCAACTAATGAAAAACTGTTTTTT CASSLYRSATNEKLFF
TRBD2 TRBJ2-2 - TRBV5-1 TGCGCCACACAAGAATACCGGGGGGGGACCGGGGAGCTGTTTTTT CATQEYRGGTGELFF
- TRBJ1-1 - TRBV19 TGTGCCAGTAGACCGGGACTTCTGAACACTGAAGCTTTCTTT CASRPGLLNTEAFF
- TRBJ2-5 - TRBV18 TGTGCCAGCTCACCACCTGGGGGCAGGGAGACCCAGTACTTC CASSPPGGRETQYF
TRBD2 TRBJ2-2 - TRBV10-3 TGTGCCATCAGTGACCGGACTAGTCCCCCCGGGGAGCTGTTTTTT CAISDRTSPPGELFF
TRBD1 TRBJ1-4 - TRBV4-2 TGTGCCAGCAGCCAAGATCGGGGGACAGGGGGCGAAAAACTGTTTTTT CASSQDRGTGGEKLFF
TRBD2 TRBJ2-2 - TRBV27 TGTGCCAGCAGTTTGGGCGGGAGGGCCACCGGGGAGCTGTTTTTT CASSLGGRATGELFF
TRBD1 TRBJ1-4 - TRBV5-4 TGTGCCAGCAGCCGCGACAGGGCAACTAATGAAAAACTGTTTTTT CASSRDRATNEKLFF